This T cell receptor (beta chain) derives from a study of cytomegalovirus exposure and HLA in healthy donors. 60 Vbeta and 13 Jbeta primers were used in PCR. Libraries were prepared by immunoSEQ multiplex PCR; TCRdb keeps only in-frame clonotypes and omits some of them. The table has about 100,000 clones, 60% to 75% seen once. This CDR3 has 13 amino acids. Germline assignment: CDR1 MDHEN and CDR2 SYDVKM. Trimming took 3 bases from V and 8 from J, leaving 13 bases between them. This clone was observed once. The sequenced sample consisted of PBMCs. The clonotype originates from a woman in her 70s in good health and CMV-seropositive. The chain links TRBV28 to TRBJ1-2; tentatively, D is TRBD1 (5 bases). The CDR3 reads CASSFAGTYGYTF. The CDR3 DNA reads TGTGCCAGCAGTTTTGCGGGGACTTACGGCTACACCTTC.